This T cell receptor beta chain was obtained from a study of graft-versus-host responses after intestinal transplantation. Study-level information: The study gave all recipients anti-thymocyte globulin induction, then tacrolimus and steroids for about three years.

The germline V gene has CDR1 SGDLS and CDR2 YYNGEE. Trimming removed 0 bases from V and 3 bases from J, with 6 bases in between. The CDR3 is 14 amino acids. As for this clone: Antigen unknown.

Study findings and constraints: Some GvH clones appeared in ileal mucosa or blood before recipient bone marrow. Subjects displaying graft-donor T cell macrochimerism possessed elevated graft-versus-host to host-versus-graft clonal ratios inside allografts. The study associated peak circulating GvH clone levels with early post-transplant HvG declines.

The data were produced by immunoSEQ multiplex PCR, yet TCRdb's version contains in-frame clones alone and is incomplete. The sample carries 130,000 or so clones, nearly 95% recorded once. The TCR was taken from a human donor who received an intestinal transplant. The chain uses TRBV9 and TRBJ1-4; D is undetermined. The sequencing used unstimulated CD4+ T cells sorted from spleen or lymph node cells, collected before intestinal transplant. The CDR3 is CASSVAAPNEKLFF. CDR3 nucleotide sequence: TGTGCCAGCAGCGTAGCGGCTCCTAATGAAAAACTGTTTTTT.